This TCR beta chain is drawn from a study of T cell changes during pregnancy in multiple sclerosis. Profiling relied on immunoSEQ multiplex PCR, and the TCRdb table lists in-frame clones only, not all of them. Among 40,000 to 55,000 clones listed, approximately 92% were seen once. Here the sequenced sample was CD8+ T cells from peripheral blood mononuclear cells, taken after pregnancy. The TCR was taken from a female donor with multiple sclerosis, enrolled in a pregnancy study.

CDR3 region: CAIRSTWNEQFF. For the CDR3, the DNA is TGTGCCATCCGCTCGACTTGGAATGAGCAGTTCTTC. The V gene is TRBV10-3, the J gene TRBJ2-1; D is uncertain. This CDR3 contains 12 residues. Germline-derived CDR1 and CDR2 are ENHRY and SYGVKD. V shed 8 bases and J shed 7 bases, with 12 bases lying between them.